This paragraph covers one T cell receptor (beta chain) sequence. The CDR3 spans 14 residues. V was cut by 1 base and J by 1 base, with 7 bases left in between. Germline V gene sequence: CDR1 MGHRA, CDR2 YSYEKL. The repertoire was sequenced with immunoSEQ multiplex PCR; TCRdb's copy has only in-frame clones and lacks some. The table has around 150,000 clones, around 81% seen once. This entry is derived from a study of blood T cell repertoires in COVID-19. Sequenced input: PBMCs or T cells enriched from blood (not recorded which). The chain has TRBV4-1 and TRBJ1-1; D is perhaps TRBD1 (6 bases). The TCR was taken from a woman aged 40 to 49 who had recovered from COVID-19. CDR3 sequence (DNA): TGCGCCAGCAGCCAAGGAGGGGGGAACACTGAAGCTTTCTTT. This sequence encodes CASSQGGGNTEAFF.